These 22 T cell receptor delta chains originate from one sample sequenced in a study of γδ T cells in repeated Plasmodium falciparum infection. Flow sorting of PBMC yielded separate Vgamma9/Vdelta2+ and Vdelta2-negative gammadelta T cell populations for bulk repertoire analysis. TCRdb re-analyzed the multiplex PCR reads via CATT. The sample records about 51,000 delta-chain clones, 1.9% being singletons. Sequencing was done on a sample of gamma-delta T cells from blood. These receptors were taken from a pool of human donors (malaria-infected and uninfected, not separated).

Concerning this clone itself: TCRdb attributes to this sequence the protein of a much larger clone, which differs from the DNA translation at residue 8; a read error is likely, and the protein displayed is translated from the DNA. V is TRDV1 and J is TRDJ1; 7 bases map to TRDD3. No J segment appears in TCRdb, so it was assigned here by matching the sequence to germline. In germline, CDR1 is TSWWSYY, CDR2 QGS. This CDR3 comprises 20 residues. The J segment lost 1 base and the V segment lost 3 bases, leaving 20 bases of the junction unmatched. The CDR3 DNA reads as TGTGCTCTTGGGGAGCGGCTCTCGTACTGGGGACCTTACCGCACCGATAAACTCATCTTT. This codes for CALGERLSYWGPYRTDKLIF.

This clone appeared a few times. Given a far larger clone just one base away, this is likely a sequencing read error. The same CDR3 arises from other DNA sequences in this sample as well. The chain employs TRDV1 and TRDJ1; TRDD3 agrees at 11 bases. TCRdb lists no J gene, so it was determined here by aligning the DNA to germline. Germline CDR1 and CDR2: TSWWSYY and QGS. The CDR3 is 22 amino acids. This chain's CDR3 is CALGELQILFGYWGIYTDKLIF. CDR3 sequence (DNA): TGTGCTCTCGGGGAACTACAGATCCTATTTGGCTACTGGGGGATATACACCGATAAACTCATCTTT.

As to this clone: A far larger clone is only one base removed, so a read error is likely. Different DNA sequences within this sample yield the same CDR3. V usage is TRDV2 and J usage is TRDJ1, with D tentatively TRDD3 (5 bases). Because TCRdb records no J gene, it was assigned here through a match of the DNA to germline. Looked up from germline, CDR1 is GEAIGNYY and CDR2 is EKD. Trimming cost V 0 bases and J 3 bases, with 10 bases left between them. The CDR3 length is 14 residues. CDR3 loop: CACDTIGDADKLIF. The CDR3 DNA reads TGTGCCTGTGACACCATAGGGGACGCCGATAAACTCATCTTT.

There are many counts of this clone. With only one base between it and a far larger clone, this is likely a read error. This sample includes further DNA sequences coding for the same CDR3. The rearrangement links TRDV2 to TRDJ1, with TRDD3 matching over 8 bases. As TCRdb names no J gene, one was assigned here on the basis of a DNA match to germline. Germline V CDR1 and CDR2: GEAIGNYY, EKD. This CDR3 contains 17 residues. The CDR3 sequence is CACDAVGDGGYTDKLIF. CDR3 nucleotides: TGCGCCTGTGACGCGGTGGGGGATGGGGGCTACACCGATAAACTCATCTTT.

Comment on this clone: Other DNA sequences from this sample encode an identical CDR3 as well. This chain joins TRDV1 and TRDJ2; 13 positions agree with TRDD3. In the absence of a J gene in TCRdb, the DNA was matched to germline to assign it here. The V gene end was trimmed by 1 base and the J gene end by 1 base; junction bases not matched to a gene: 48. The CDR3 sequence is 33 residues long. CDR1 and CDR2 from the germline V gene are TSWWSYY and QGS. The CDR3 sequence is CALGERSLPTSLVLGDTRNYLPPEPLLTAQLFF. The CDR3 DNA follows: TGTGCTCTTGGGGAACGGTCCCTTCCAACGTCCCTTGTACTGGGGGATACGCGGAATTATCTTCCTCCGGAACCTCTTTTGACAGCACAACTCTTCTTT.

This clone showed up many times. This DNA translates differently at residue 11 from the TCRdb protein, which is that of a much larger clone; a read error is likely, and the protein shown is the DNA's own translation. CDR3 protein: CACDTLSTGERYTDKLIF. CDR3 bases: TGTGCCTGTGACACCCTAAGTACTGGGGAACGGTACACCGATAAACTCATCTTT. The genes are TRDV2 and TRDJ1; 7 bases match TRDD3. The trim removed 0 bases at V and 0 bases at J, leaving 12 bases unmatched. This CDR3 spans 18 amino acids. Germline CDR1 GEAIGNYY, CDR2 EKD.

This clone was recorded a few times. This likely reflects a read error, since a far larger clone is one base away. Other DNA sequences of this sample code for an identical CDR3. With the J gene uncalled, the V gene is TRDV1; the table's D call, TRDD3, was not checked against the DNA. The germline gives CDR1 TSWWSYY, CDR2 QGS. The CDR3 runs to 21 residues. The CDR3 is CALGDPLLSSWGIRGLGKLIF. The CDR3 nucleotides read TGTGCTCTTGGGGATCCTCTTCTATCCAGCTGGGGGATACGCGGTCTTGGTAAACTCATCTTC.

This clone came up a few times. The TCRdb protein, from a much larger clone, departs from this DNA's translation at residue 4, likely by read error; the protein shown derives from the DNA. This chain joins TRDV1 and TRDJ1, with D possibly called TRDD2 or TRDD3 (7 bases each). In the absence of a J gene in TCRdb, the DNA was matched to germline to assign it here. Trimming stripped 7 bases from V and 0 bases from J, with 39 bases between. The CDR3 has 23 residues. CDR1 is TSWWSYY, CDR2 QGS, per germline. Written as DNA, the CDR3 is TGTGCTCTTGAGTCACTCTCCCATTCCTACTGGATACGCGGAAACAAGTACACCGATAAACTCATCTTT. Amino acids: CALESLSHSYWIRGNKYTDKLIF.

This clone is medium-sized by share. The chain joins TRDV1 to TRDJ1; 7 bases fit TRDD3. CDR1 and CDR2 (germline): TSWWSYY, QGS. Trimming cost V 2 bases and J 0 bases; bases outside gene matches: 12. This CDR3 spans 18 amino acids. The CDR3 sequence: CALGETSTGDIYTDKLIF. DNA of the CDR3: TGTGCTCTTGGGGAAACATCTACAGGGGATATATACACCGATAAACTCATCTTT.

This clone was counted many times. TCRdb attributes to this sequence the protein of a much larger clone, which differs from the DNA translation at residue 15; a read error is likely, and the protein displayed is translated from the DNA. V and J are TRDV2 and TRDJ1; 13 bases fit TRDD3. As TCRdb names no J gene, one was assigned here on the basis of a DNA match to germline. The CDR3 covers 23 residues. CDR1 GEAIGNYY and CDR2 EKD come from the germline V gene. V was pared by 0 bases and J by 0 bases, with 21 bases of the junction left unmatched. This chain's CDR3 is CACDTVKGQILGDTGRYTDKLIF. Here the CDR3 DNA reads TGTGCCTGTGACACCGTAAAAGGTCAGATACTGGGGGATACGGGCAGGTACACCGATAAACTCATCTTT.

This clone was counted a single time. The J gene went uncalled, whereas the V gene is TRDV2; the D call of TRDD3 is as the table states it, not checked on the DNA. Germline-derived CDR1 and CDR2 are GEAIGNYY and EKD. The length of the CDR3 is 18 residues. CDR3 in amino acids: CACDSLGDGTKYNEKIIF. CDR3 nucleotide sequence: TGTGCCTGTGACAGCCTAGGGGACGGAACTAAGTACAACGAGAAAATCATATTT.

This clone came up many times. This chain uses TRDV1 with TRDJ1; 8 nucleotides agree with TRDD3. Trimming cost V 5 bases and J 1 base; bases outside gene matches: 42. Germline-derived CDR1 and CDR2 are TSWWSYY and QGS. CDR3 size: 27 residues. CDR3 region: CALGKRSELRTPVLGVGWSLATDKLIF. The CDR3 coding sequence is TGTGCTCTTGGGAAGAGGTCGGAACTACGTACCCCCGTACTGGGGGTTGGTTGGAGCCTGGCCACCGATAAACTCATCTTT.

In regard to this clone: TCRdb lists the protein of a much larger clone for this DNA, which differs at residue 17, so this is likely a read error; the protein given here is translated from the DNA itself. The chain recombines TRDV1 with TRDJ1, with TRDD3 as a possible D gene (6 bases). The J gene, missing from TCRdb, was assigned here through DNA to germline matching. The length of the CDR3 is 21 residues. Germline CDR1 is TSWWSYY and CDR2 is QGS. The CDR3 DNA reads as TGTGCTCTTGGGGAGCCCACTAAGGTGGGGGCTGGCCCCATTTACACCGAGAAACTCATCTTT. This sequence encodes CALGEPTKVGAGPIYTEKLIF.

This clone was counted a few times. The protein given by TCRdb reflects a much larger clone and differs at residue 8 from this DNA's translation, likely from a read error; the protein shown is the DNA's translation. The rearrangement joins TRDV1 to TRDJ1; 9 nucleotides line up with TRDD3. As TCRdb names no J gene, one was assigned here on the basis of a DNA match to germline. CDR3 length: 22 residues. V was pared by 4 bases and J by 0 bases, with 24 bases of the junction left unmatched. From germline, CDR1 is TSWWSYY and CDR2 QGS. The CDR3 region is CALGGTFRVAPVWGIYTDKLIF. CDR3 sequence (DNA): TGTGCTCTTGGGGGGACGTTTAGGGTTGCGCCGGTCTGGGGGATTTACACCGATAAACTCATCTTT.

Worth noting for this clone: TCRdb shows a much larger clone's protein in place of this DNA's translation, and the two differ at residue 8, likely through a read error; the protein shown is translated from the DNA. The rearrangement uses TRDV3 and TRDJ1; 11 nucleotides align to TRDD3. Trimming took 4 bases from V and 0 from J; bases not matched to a gene: 25. CDR3 length: 21 amino acids. Germline V gene sequence: CDR1 TVYSNPD, CDR2 GDNSRS (reference sequence). The CDR3 DNA follows: TGTGCCTGGGGGGGTCTTACCACACTGGGGGATAAGGGTGCGGACACCGATAAACTCATCTTT. The encoded protein is CAWGGLTTLGDKGADTDKLIF.

A few counts support this clone. The TCRdb record carries a much larger clone's protein, which differs from this DNA's translation at residue 4; a read error is the likely cause, and the protein listed here is the DNA translation. The chain employs TRDV1 and TRDJ1; 9 bases fit TRDD3. No J gene was available from TCRdb, and it was assigned here by a germline match of the DNA. The V gene's germline CDR1 is TSWWSYY and CDR2 QGS. This CDR3 region has 20 residues. V was clipped by 8 bases and J by 0 bases; unmatched bases: 22. The CDR3 here is CALSGGGYPGILGYTDKLIF. In nucleotides, the CDR3 is TGTGCTCTTAGTGGAGGGGGATACCCTGGGATACTGGGGTACACCGATAAACTCATCTTT.

Regarding this clone: TCRdb records a much larger clone's protein for this DNA, with a difference at residue 17 that likely arises from a read error; the protein given is the translation of the DNA. The V gene is TRDV1, the J gene TRDJ1, with 10 positions matching TRDD3. Since TCRdb gives no J gene, matching the DNA to germline was used here to assign it. The CDR3 consists of 20 residues. CDR1 is TSWWSYY, CDR2 QGS, per germline. The CDR3 DNA follows: TGTGCTCTTGGGGAACAGTCAAACTACTGGGGGATGAGGTCCACCGATGAACTCATCTTT. The encoded protein is CALGEQSNYWGMRSTDELIF.

Concerning this clone: This probably arose from a read error, given a far larger clone one base away. This sample also contains other DNA sequences that code for the same CDR3. The J gene is uncalled and the V gene is TRDV3; TRDD3 is the table's D call and was not checked against the DNA. The CDR3 is made up of 17 amino acids. CDR1 is TVYSNPD, CDR2 GDNSRS, per germline (reference sequence). CDR3 in DNA: TGTGCCTTTAATGGTAATCCTGGGGGACTGTACACCGATAAACTTATCTTT. Translated, it gives CAFNGNPGGLYTDKLIF.

This clone was seen a few times. A far larger clone is only one base removed, so a read error is likely. Other nucleotide sequences from this sample produce the same CDR3. The chain joins TRDV1 to TRDJ1; no definite D call. The J gene, not given by TCRdb, was assigned here from a germline match of the nucleotide sequence. The CDR3 loop spans 16 amino acids. The germline gives CDR1 TSWWSYY, CDR2 QGS. Deletions cut 2 bases from V and 0 bases from J, with 13 bases between. Here the CDR3 reads CALGEIRQGYTDKLIF. DNA for the CDR3: TGTGCTCTTGGGGAAATCCGTCAGGGTTACACCGATAAACTCATCTTT.

This clone showed up just a few times. The amino acid sequence in TCRdb belongs to a much larger clone and departs from this DNA's translation at residue 16, likely a sequencing read error; the sequence shown is translated from the DNA. CDR3 in amino acids: CALGEQWPCGRGLWNEKLIF. In nucleotides, the CDR3 is TGTGCTCTTGGGGAACAATGGCCGTGTGGGAGGGGCCTATGGAACGAGAAACTCATCTTT. The chain couples TRDV1 to TRDJ1; no reliable D call. The J gene was not available in TCRdb and was assigned here by matching the DNA to germline segments. Trimming removed 1 base from V and 8 bases from J, with 32 bases in between. CDR1 and CDR2 (germline): TSWWSYY, QGS. The CDR3 is 20 amino acids.

Points on this clone: This likely came from a read error, as a far larger clone is one base away. The sample holds other DNA sequences that translate to the same CDR3. The rearrangement joins TRDV3 to TRDJ1; 8 positions match TRDD3. The J gene is absent in TCRdb and was assigned here via DNA matching to germline. The CDR3 spans 13 residues. From germline, CDR1 is TVYSNPD and CDR2 GDNSRS (reference sequence). V shed 0 bases, J shed 6 bases, and the junction held 6 bases outside the gene matches. CDR3 loop: CAFRTGWGNKLIF. CDR3 coding DNA: TGTGCCTTTAGGACAGGCTGGGGGAATAAACTCATCTTT.

As for this clone: With a far larger clone one base away, a read error is the likely cause. This CDR3 is also generated by other DNA sequences in the sample. The V call is TRDV1, the J call TRDJ1; 12 nucleotides agree with TRDD3. The J gene was not available in TCRdb and was assigned here by matching the DNA to germline segments. Per germline, CDR1 TSWWSYY and CDR2 QGS. The CDR3 has 24 amino acids. CDR3 in amino acids: CALGSDPKAFLPYWGIPHTDKLIF. As DNA, the CDR3 is TGCGCTCTTGGATCGGACCCCAAGGCCTTCCTACCTTACTGGGGGATACCTCACACCGATAAACTCATCTTT.